The 13 T cell receptor beta chains listed next were all sequenced from one sample in a study of blood T cell repertoires in COVID-19. Using immunoSEQ multiplex PCR, the repertoire was profiled, and TCRdb retains in-frame clones only, with some absent. The repertoire consists of about 49,000 clones, with about 87% occurring once and the leading ten covering under 15%. Specimen: peripheral blood. The receptors were sampled from an elderly man with acute or convalescent COVID-19.

The chain links TRBV7-8 to TRBJ2-5, with a tentative D call TRBD1 (6 bases). The germline V gene encodes CDR1 SGHVS and CDR2 FQNEAQ. The CDR3 runs 13 residues. The V and J ends lost 2 bases and 4 bases respectively, with 8 bases between them. The CDR3 protein is CASSLLGGETQYF. CDR3 in DNA: TGTGCCAGCAGCTTACTAGGGGGAGAGACCCAGTACTTC.

This clone was found once. The chain combines TRBV19 with TRBJ1-2; TRBD1 matches at 7 bases. Germline CDR1 and CDR2: LNHDA and SQIVND (reference sequence). With V trimmed by 2 bases and J by 1 base, 7 bases remained unmatched. The CDR3 is 16 amino acids. In DNA form, the CDR3 reads TGTGCCAGTAGTATAACCGGGACAGCGCTTAACTATGGCTACACCTTC. It yields the protein CASSITGTALNYGYTF. Full variable domain (rest looked up from reference TRBV19 and TRBJ1-2): DGGITQSPKYLFRKEGQNVTLSCEQNLNHDAMYWYRQDPGQGLRLIYYSQIVNDFQKGDIAEGYSVSREKKESFPLTVTSAQKNPTAFYLCASSITGTALNYGYTFGSGTRLTVV.

The chain links TRBV9 to TRBJ1-5, with 9 bases lining up with TRBD1. The germline gives CDR1 SGDLS, CDR2 YYNGEE. After removal of 3 bases from V and 2 bases from J, the junction contained 12 bases not matched to a gene. The CDR3 is made up of 18 amino acids. The DNA of the CDR3 is TGTGCCAGCAGCGAGGGGACAGGGCTTATCGGCGGCAATCAGCCCCAGCATTTT. Amino acids: CASSEGTGLIGGNQPQHF.

V usage is TRBV7-2 and J usage is TRBJ2-1, with D tentatively TRBD2 (5 bases). The V gene lost 5 bases and the J gene lost 2 bases, with 13 bases spanning the gap. Germline CDR1 reads SGHTA; CDR2 reads FQGNSA. The CDR3 totals 15 residues. As DNA, the CDR3 is TGTGCCAGCAGCCTGACCCGGGAAGCCTACAATGAGCAGTTCTTC. Protein: CASSLTREAYNEQFF.

The gene calls are TRBV21-1 and TRBJ2-1; no DNA check was done on the table's D call, TRBD2. TRBV21-1 is noted as a pseudogene. This CDR3 contains 18 residues. In nucleotides, the CDR3 is TGTGCCAGCAGCAAACCCCTGGACGGGGGACTCCTCACCTATGAGCAGTTCTTC. Translated, it gives CASSKPLDGGLLTYEQFF.

V is TRBV9 and J is TRBJ2-2; possible D gene TRBD1, 5 bases. V was trimmed by 5 bases and J by 4 bases, leaving 6 bases between them. The CDR3 length is 12 residues. Germline-derived CDR1 and CDR2 are SGDLS and YYNGEE. CDR3 loop: CASRGRTGELFF. In DNA, the CDR3 is TGTGCCAGCAGGGGGCGCACCGGGGAGCTGTTTTTT.

This clone was observed a single time. The chain couples TRBV18 to TRBJ2-7, with D maybe TRBD1 (5 bases). The CDR3 runs to 13 residues. From germline, CDR1 is KGHSH and CDR2 LQKENI. Between the trimmed V and J ends, which lost 1 base and 6 bases, there was a span of 10 bases. Here the CDR3 DNA reads TGTGCCAGCTCACCACTAGGGCAGGGCGAGCAGTACTTC. This gives the protein CASSPLGQGEQYF.

The chain couples TRBV11-2 to TRBJ1-4; D call uncertain. The CDR3 loop spans 14 amino acids. Germline lookup yields CDR1 SGHAT and CDR2 FQNNGV. Trimming removed 5 bases from V and 8 bases from J, with 15 bases in between. For the CDR3, the DNA is TGTGCCAGCAGCCCAATCGGTAGAATGGAAAAACTGTTTTTT. Protein sequence: CASSPIGRMEKLFF.

The chain joins TRBV29-1 to TRBJ2-7, with D maybe TRBD1 (6 bases). The CDR3 covers 12 residues. Germline CDR1 SQVTM, CDR2 ANQGSEA. The V end was cut by 6 bases, the J end by 1 base, with 10 bases between. The chain's CDR3 is CSVRTGSYEQYF. The DNA for the CDR3 is TGCAGCGTGAGAACAGGGTCCTACGAGCAGTACTTC.

The J gene is TRBJ1-4, the V gene TRBV24-1, with TRBD1 identical over 7 bases. The germline gives CDR1 KGHDR, CDR2 SFDVKD. V lost 4 bases, J lost 5 bases, and 6 bases stayed unmatched. CDR3 length equals 15 residues. The CDR3 DNA is TGTGCCACCAGTGAGACCGGGACAGACAATGAAAAACTGTTTTTT. Encoded protein: CATSETGTDNEKLFF.

In this sample, this clone turned up a few times. This chain links TRBV11-2 with TRBJ2-7; TRBD1 might be the D (6 bases). This CDR3 spans 14 amino acids. The germline V gene has CDR1 SGHAT and CDR2 FQNNGV. V shed 3 bases and J shed 3 bases, with 12 bases lying between them. This CDR3 is CASSFGRGGYEQYF. The CDR3 coding sequence is TGTGCCAGCAGCTTCGGCAGGGGCGGCTACGAGCAGTACTTC.

This clone is a singleton in its sample. V and J are TRBV25-1 and TRBJ1-2; D is possibly TRBD1 (6 bases). The CDR3 sequence is 11 residues long. Germline V gives CDR1 MGHDK, CDR2 SYGVNS. V gave up 6 bases and J gave up 7 bases, with 9 bases separating them. This CDR3 is CASRGATGYTF. The CDR3 bases are TGTGCCAGCAGGGGGGCCACTGGCTACACCTTC.

This chain links TRBV3-1 (or the pseudogene TRBV3-2) with TRBJ2-3; 7 bases fit TRBD2. The germline V gene has CDR1 LGHDT and CDR2 YNNKEL (reference sequence). V dropped 1 base and J dropped 4; count of bases not matched to a gene: 5. The CDR3 loop spans 15 amino acids. CDR3 in amino acids: CASSQGPGGADTQYF. The DNA of the CDR3 is TGTGCCAGCAGCCAAGGGCCGGGGGGAGCAGATACGCAGTATTTT.